Included here is one T cell receptor (beta chain) sequence, with context. These data belong to a study of shared clonotypes between healthy human individuals. Authors' data handling: Filtering differed for immunoSEQ, which gave only junction sequences without quality scores. TCRdb's table, derived via immunoSEQ multiplex PCR, lists solely in-frame clones and lacks some. V and J calls and clone size come straight from that table; D and trimming were deduced from the DNA. This repertoire shows about 2 million clones, 90% to 95% found once; its top ten account for roughly 0.13%. Between the trimmed V and J ends, which lost 4 bases and 8 bases, there was a span of 20 bases. This CDR3 is built from 15 residues. Germline V gene data show CDR1 as MGHDK and CDR2 as SYGVNS.

The chain uses TRBV25-1 and TRBJ1-2, with a possible D match to TRBD1 (6 bases). The sequenced sample was naive CD4+ T cells sorted from blood. Subset described: CD45RA+ positively selected. The sequence was collected from a man younger than 35 in good health. The CDR3 DNA sequence: TGTGCCAGCAGTGGCCCGGGCAGGGGAGGTCTCGGCTACACCTTC. Its protein is CASSGPGRGGLGYTF.